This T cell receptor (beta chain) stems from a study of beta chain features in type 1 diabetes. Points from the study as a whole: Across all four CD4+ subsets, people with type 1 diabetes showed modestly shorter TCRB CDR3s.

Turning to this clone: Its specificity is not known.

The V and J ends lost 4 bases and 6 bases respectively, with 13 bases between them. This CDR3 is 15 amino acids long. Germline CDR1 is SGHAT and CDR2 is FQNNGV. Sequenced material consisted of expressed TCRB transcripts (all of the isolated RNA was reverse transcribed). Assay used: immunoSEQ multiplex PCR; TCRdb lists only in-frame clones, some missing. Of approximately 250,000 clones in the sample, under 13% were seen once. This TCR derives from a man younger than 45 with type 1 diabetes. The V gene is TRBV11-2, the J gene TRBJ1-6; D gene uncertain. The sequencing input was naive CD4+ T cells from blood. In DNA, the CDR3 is TGTGCCAGCAGCTCTAGGCCGGCTCCTAATTCACCCCTCCACTTT. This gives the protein CASSSRPAPNSPLHF. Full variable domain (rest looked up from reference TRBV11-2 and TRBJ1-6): EAGVAQSPRYKIIEKRQSVAFWCNPISGHATLYWYQQILGQGPKLLIQFQNNGVVDDSQLPKDRFSAERLKGVDSTLKIQPAKLEDSAVYLCASSSRPAPNSPLHFGNGTRLTVT.